The rows below give T cell receptor beta chains drawn from one sample of a study of response to subunit inactivated influenza vaccine. TCRdb reanalysed the RT-PCR reads using MiXCR and keeps one entry per CDR3 protein. This table has hundreds of thousands of distinct CDR3 sequences, approximately 14% appearing once. Source: PBMCs from blood, taken around 15 days before vaccination. Every receptor here comes from a man aged 45 to 65 who received an inactivated influenza vaccine. The CDR3 runs from the conserved cysteine through the conserved F or W. The D gene is left open where the match is weak. Rows give clone size only sometimes, using once, few, many, or a class for an expanded clone.

17 TRBJ1-5 - TRBV7-8 - CASSPVLSLNSNQPQHF TGTGCCAGCAGCCCAGTTTTGTCGTTGAATAGCAATCAGCCCCAGCATTTT
15 TRBJ1-6 - TRBV12-3/TRBV12-4 - CASSLRTGSGSPLHF TGTGCCAGCAGTTTACGTACAGGCTCAGGTTCACCCCTCCACTTT
13 TRBJ1-1 - TRBV10-3 - CAITATGSTEAFF TGTGCCATCACCGCAACAGGGTCAACTGAAGCTTTCTTT
13 TRBJ2-3 - TRBV10-3 - CAISPEITDTQYF TGTGCCATCAGCCCAGAAATTACAGATACGCAGTATTTT
16 TRBJ2-7 TRBD1 TRBV28 few CASSPIRDSVSYEQYF TGTGCCAGCAGTCCGATCCGGGACAGTGTTTCCTACGAGCAGTACTTC
13 TRBJ1-2 - TRBV20-1 few CSARPPGDYGYTF TGCAGTGCTAGACCCCCAGGGGACTATGGCTACACCTTC
17 TRBJ2-2 - TRBV7-2 few CASSSSSGRLTPGSCFF -
14 TRBJ2-7 - TRBV30 few CAWSVRGRTYEQYF TGTGCCTGGAGTGTACGCGGGCGAACCTACGAGCAGTACTTC
13 TRBJ1-2 TRBD1 TRBV20-1 - CSARTGGVHGYTF TGCAGTGCTCGGACAGGGGGCGTTCATGGCTACACCTTC
15 TRBJ2-3 - TRBV6-1 few CASRPRGTPTDTQYF TGTGCCAGCCGACCACGGGGAACTCCCACAGATACGCAGTATTTT
15 TRBJ1-4 TRBD1 TRBV27 few CASSPFDRENEKLFF TGTGCCAGCAGTCCCTTCGACAGGGAGAATGAAAAACTGTTTTTT
13 TRBJ2-7 - TRBV12-3/TRBV12-4 - CASSIGGPYEQYF TGTGCCAGCAGCATTGGGGGGCCTTACGAGCAGTACTTC
11 TRBJ2-1 - TRBV12-3/TRBV12-4 - CASGCYNEQFF TGTGCCAGCGGTTGCTACAATGAGCAGTTCTTC
14 TRBJ2-3 - TRBV10-3 many CAISGVGSTDTQYF TGTGCCATCAGTGGTGTGGGGAGCACAGATACGCAGTATTTT
15 TRBJ2-7 TRBD1 TRBV19 few CASSEKTGGSYEQYF TGTGCCAGTAGTGAAAAGACAGGGGGCTCCTACGAGCAGTACTTC
13 TRBJ2-3 - TRBV13 - CASSGAGGDTQYF TGTGCCAGCAGCGGCGCCGGAGGGGATACGCAGTATTTT
15 TRBJ2-3 - TRBV11-2 - CASSFSGGRGDTQYF TGTGCCAGCAGCTTCTCCGGGGGGCGAGGAGATACGCAGTATTTT
16 TRBJ2-2 - TRBV5-1 - CASSLAMTGNTGELFF TGCGCCAGCAGCTTGGCCATGACAGGGAACACCGGGGAGCTGTTTTTT
15 TRBJ1-2 - TRBV4-1 many CASSQDRTSNYGYTF TGCGCCAGCAGCCAAGATAGGACATCTAACTATGGCTACACCTTC
14 TRBJ1-6 - TRBV7-2 few CASSLVGGGTPLHF TGTGCCAGCAGCTTAGTAGGAGGGGGAACACCCCTCCACTTT
21 TRBJ2-1 TRBD2 TRBV12-3/TRBV12-4 many CASSLRGLAGAERSSYNEQFF TGTGCCAGCAGTTTAAGGGGACTAGCGGGAGCGGAGAGGAGCTCCTACAATGAGCAGTTCTTC
13 TRBJ2-1 - TRBV20-1 few CSARAPVAPEQFF TGCAGTGCTAGAGCTCCCGTAGCGCCTGAGCAGTTCTTC
18 TRBJ2-2 TRBD1 TRBV5-6 - CASSPATGEGMNTGELFF TGTGCCAGCAGCCCTGCAACAGGGGAAGGGATGAACACCGGGGAGCTGTTTTTT
13 TRBJ2-1 - TRBV15 few CATSRGVYNEQFF TGTGCCACCAGCAGGGGGGTCTACAATGAGCAGTTCTTC
15 TRBJ2-5 - TRBV12-3/TRBV12-4 few CASSFKLGSEETQYF TGTGCCAGCAGTTTTAAACTGGGCTCGGAAGAGACCCAGTACTTC
12 TRBJ2-1 - TRBV19 few CASSRAWGEQFF TGTGCCAGTAGTAGAGCCTGGGGTGAGCAGTTCTTC
15 TRBJ1-1 TRBD1 TRBV6-1 - CASKRTGGANTEAFF TGTGCCAGCAAGCGGACAGGGGGCGCGAACACTGAAGCTTTCTTT
15 TRBJ2-7 TRBD2 TRBV10-3 few CAISERRGGAYEQYF TGTGCCATCAGTGAGAGGCGGGGGGGCGCCTACGAGCAGTACTTC
15 TRBJ2-3 - TRBV14 - CASSQVGGWTDTQYF TGTGCCAGCAGCCAAGTGGGGGGCTGGACAGATACGCAGTATTTT
13 TRBJ2-7 - TRBV7-2 many CASSLAASYEQYF TGTGCCAGCAGTTTAGCGGCCAGCTACGAGCAGTACTTC
13 TRBJ2-2 - TRBV7-2 few CASSGQSTGELFF TGTGCCAGCAGCGGACAGAGTACCGGGGAGCTGTTTTTT
14 TRBJ2-7 - TRBV5-1 few CASSVDFPPYEQYF TGCGCCAGCAGCGTCGACTTTCCGCCCTACGAGCAGTACTTC
13 TRBJ2-5 - TRBV29-1 many CSVDRIGSETQYF TGCAGCGTTGATCGGATAGGGTCAGAGACCCAGTACTTC
15 TRBJ2-5 - TRBV4-3 few CASSQEFAGAETQYF TGCGCCAGCAGCCAAGAGTTTGCAGGGGCGGAGACCCAGTACTTC
14 TRBJ2-7 - TRBV9 many CASSPGDAPSEQYF TGTGCCAGCAGCCCCGGGGACGCCCCCTCTGAGCAGTACTTC
13 TRBJ2-1 - TRBV2 - CASSPRGLDEQFF TGTGCCAGCAGTCCGCGTGGGCTAGATGAGCAGTTCTTC
15 TRBJ2-7 TRBD2 TRBV6-1 few CASRTLAGQQYEQYF TGTGCCAGCAGAACGCTAGCGGGCCAACAGTACGAGCAGTACTTC
15 TRBJ2-3 - TRBV12-3/TRBV12-4 few CASSPLAHLTDTQYF TGTGCCAGCAGTCCTCTGGCACACCTAACAGATACGCAGTATTTT
13 TRBJ1-2 TRBD1 TRBV29-1 - CSVGETGTYGYTF TGCAGCGTGGGGGAGACAGGGACCTATGGCTACACCTTC
19 TRBJ2-1 - TRBV5-1 - CASSLKSSWATNPINEQFF TGCGCCAGCAGCTTAAAAAGTTCTTGGGCAACGAACCCCATCAATGAGCAGTTCTTC
14 TRBJ2-3 - TRBV5-1 - CASSLDRGADTQYF TGCGCCAGCAGCCTTGACAGAGGGGCAGATACGCAGTATTTT
14 TRBJ2-1 - TRBV29-1 few CSGGEGARYNEQFF TGCAGTGGGGGGGAGGGGGCTAGATACAATGAGCAGTTCTTC
13 TRBJ2-2 - TRBV18 many CASSPPSTGELFF TGTGCCAGCAGCCCCCCAAGCACCGGGGAGCTGTTTTTT
14 TRBJ2-7 - TRBV29-1 - CSVAWGRGKGEQYF TGCAGCGTTGCCTGGGGCAGGGGAAAGGGCGAGCAGTACTTC
18 TRBJ2-3 - TRBV12-5 few CASGLVGTRGLHTDTQYF TGTGCTAGTGGTTTGGTAGGGACCCGAGGGCTGCACACAGATACGCAGTATTTT
16 TRBJ2-2 - TRBV5-1 - CASSKSIGRGAGELFF TGCGCCAGCAGCAAGAGCATCGGGCGAGGGGCCGGGGAGCTGTTTTTT
18 TRBJ2-5 - TRBV7-8 few CASSQTRRGPLYQETQYF TGTGCCAGCAGCCAAACACGACGAGGTCCCTTGTACCAAGAGACCCAGTACTTC
17 TRBJ2-1 TRBD2 TRBV15 - CATSRDGLAGSNNEQFF TGTGCCACCAGCAGAGACGGGCTAGCGGGTTCGAACAATGAGCAGTTCTTC
17 TRBJ1-1 TRBD1 TRBV5-1 few CASSLAGTGEVGTEAFF TGCGCCAGCAGCTTGGCCGGGACAGGGGAGGTAGGCACTGAAGCTTTCTTT
19 TRBJ2-6 - TRBV11-1 - CASSLIRTGPLHGANVLTF TGTGCCAGCAGCCTCATACGCACCGGGCCACTCCATGGGGCCAACGTCCTGACTTTC
15 TRBJ2-3 - TRBV19 - CASSIVGARLDTQYF TGTGCCAGTAGTATAGTTGGGGCTAGATTAGATACGCAGTATTTT
16 TRBJ2-3 TRBD1 TRBV14 - CASSHLWGQGTDTQYF TGTGCCAGCAGCCACCTTTGGGGACAGGGAACAGATACGCAGTATTTT